This T cell receptor beta chain was sequenced during a study of OX40 agonist ivuxolimab in advanced cancers. Across the whole study: Patients took ivuxolimab, an agonistic anti-OX40 (CD134) antibody. Averaging 60 years in age, with a range of about 20 to 90, the cohort was around 83% male. Each dose-escalation patient presented with hepatocellular carcinoma, melanoma, renal cell or head and neck cancer. Whole-study results and caveats: The antigens recognized by the expanded peripheral T cells, that is their antigen specificity, were not determined.

To note about this clone: Its antigen is as yet unknown.

TCRdb's copy holds only in-frame clones and misses some; the assay was immunoSEQ multiplex PCR. The sample lists more than 95,000 clones, roughly 95% seen once, with 0.15% to 0.2% in the top ten. The clonotype comes from an adult with an advanced solid tumor such as melanoma, head and neck, liver or kidney cancer. Sequencing used CD4+ or CD8+ T cells sorted from blood, obtained in a trial of the OX40 agonist ivuxolimab.

The CDR3 loop is CATSIGGDTQYF. Here the CDR3 DNA reads TGTGCCACCAGCATCGGGGGGGATACGCAGTATTTT. The chain carries TRBV15 and TRBJ2-3; 7 bases match TRBD2. Germline CDR1 and CDR2: LNHNV and YYDKDF (reference sequence). The ends lost 4 bases at V and 6 bases at J; junction bases unmatched: 1. The CDR3 is made up of 12 amino acids.